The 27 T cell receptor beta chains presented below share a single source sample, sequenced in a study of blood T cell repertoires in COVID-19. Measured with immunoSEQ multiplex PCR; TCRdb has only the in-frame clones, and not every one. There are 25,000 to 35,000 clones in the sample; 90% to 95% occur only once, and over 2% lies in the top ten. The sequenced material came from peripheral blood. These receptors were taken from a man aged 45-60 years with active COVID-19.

The CDR3 DNA sequence: TGCGCCAGCAGCCTCGGTGCCGAGTCCTACAATGAGCAGTTCTTC. Translation gives CASSLGAESYNEQFF. The rearrangement links TRBV5-1 to TRBJ2-1; D not certain. There are 15 residues in the CDR3. V was trimmed by 4 bases and J by 1 base, leaving 12 bases between them. CDR1 and CDR2 from the germline V gene are SGHRS and YFSETQ. The complete variable domain, with remaining parts taken from reference TRBV5-1 and TRBJ2-1, reads KAGVTQTPRYLIKTRGQQVTLSCSPISGHRSVSWYQQTPGQGLQFLFEYFSETQRNKGNFPGRFSGRQFSNSRSEMNVSTLELGDSALYLCASSLGAESYNEQFFGPGTRLTVL.

The CDR3 bases are TGTGCCAGCAGCGGGACGGGACTAGCGGGACTCAATGAGCAGTTCTTC. Its protein product is CASSGTGLAGLNEQFF. The chain employs TRBV9 and TRBJ2-1, with 13 bases matching TRBD2. Germline V gene data show CDR1 as SGDLS and CDR2 as YYNGEE. V was pared by 3 bases and J by 6 bases, with 6 bases of the junction left unmatched. This CDR3 has 16 amino acids.

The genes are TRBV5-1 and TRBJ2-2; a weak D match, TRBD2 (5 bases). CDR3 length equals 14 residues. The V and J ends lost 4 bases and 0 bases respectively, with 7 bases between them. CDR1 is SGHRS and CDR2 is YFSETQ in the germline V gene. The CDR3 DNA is TGCGCCAGCAGCCTACTAGCGAACACCGGGGAGCTGTTTTTT. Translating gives CASSLLANTGELFF.

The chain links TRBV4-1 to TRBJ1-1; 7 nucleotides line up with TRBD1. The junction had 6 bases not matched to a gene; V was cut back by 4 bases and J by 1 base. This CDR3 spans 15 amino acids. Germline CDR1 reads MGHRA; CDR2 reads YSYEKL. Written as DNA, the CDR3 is TGCGCCAGCAGCCTGGGACAGACTCAGAACACTGAAGCTTTCTTT. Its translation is CASSLGQTQNTEAFF.

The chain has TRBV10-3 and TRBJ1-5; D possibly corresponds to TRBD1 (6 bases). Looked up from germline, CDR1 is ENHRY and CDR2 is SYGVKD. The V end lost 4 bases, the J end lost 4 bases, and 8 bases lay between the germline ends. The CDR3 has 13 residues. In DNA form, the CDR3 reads TGTGCCATCAGTGGGACAGTGAATCAGCCCCAGCATTTT. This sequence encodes CAISGTVNQPQHF.

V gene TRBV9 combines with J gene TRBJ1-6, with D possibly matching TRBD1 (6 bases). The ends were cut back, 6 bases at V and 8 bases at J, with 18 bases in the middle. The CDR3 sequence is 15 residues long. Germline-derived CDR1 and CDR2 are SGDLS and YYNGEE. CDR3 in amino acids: CASNKGEGIYSPLHF. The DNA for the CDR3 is TGTGCCAGCAACAAGGGGGAGGGGATTTATTCACCCCTCCACTTT.

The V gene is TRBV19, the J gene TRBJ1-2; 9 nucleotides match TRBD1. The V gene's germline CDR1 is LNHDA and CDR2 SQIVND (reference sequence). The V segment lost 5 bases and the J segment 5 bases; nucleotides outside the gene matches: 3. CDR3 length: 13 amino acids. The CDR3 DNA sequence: TGTGCCAGTAGTTGGGACAGGGTGTATGGCTACACCTTC. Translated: CASSWDRVYGYTF.

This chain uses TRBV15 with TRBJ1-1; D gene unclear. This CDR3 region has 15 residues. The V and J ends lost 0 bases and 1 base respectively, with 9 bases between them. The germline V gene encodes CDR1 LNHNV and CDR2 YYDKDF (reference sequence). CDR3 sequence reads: CATSRDRGRNTEAFF. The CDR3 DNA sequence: TGTGCCACCAGCAGAGATCGTGGGCGGAACACTGAAGCTTTCTTT.

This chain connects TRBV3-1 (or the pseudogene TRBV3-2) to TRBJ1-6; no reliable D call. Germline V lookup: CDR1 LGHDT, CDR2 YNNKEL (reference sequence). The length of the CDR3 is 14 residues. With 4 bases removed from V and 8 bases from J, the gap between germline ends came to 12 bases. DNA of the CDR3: TGTGCCAGCAGCCCCGCGACGGGAGATTCACCCCTCCACTTT. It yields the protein CASSPATGDSPLHF.

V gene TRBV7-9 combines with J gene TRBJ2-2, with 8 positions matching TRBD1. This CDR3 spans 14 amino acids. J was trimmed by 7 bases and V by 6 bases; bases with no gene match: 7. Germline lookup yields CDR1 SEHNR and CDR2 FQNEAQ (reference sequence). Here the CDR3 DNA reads TGTGCCAGCAGAGACAGGGGTAATGTCGGGGAGCTGTTTTTT. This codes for CASRDRGNVGELFF.

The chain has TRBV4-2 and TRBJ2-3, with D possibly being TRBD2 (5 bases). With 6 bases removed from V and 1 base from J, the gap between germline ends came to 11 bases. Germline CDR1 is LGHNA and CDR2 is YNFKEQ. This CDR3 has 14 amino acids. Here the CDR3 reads CASRDPGGTDTQYF. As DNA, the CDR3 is TGTGCCAGCAGAGATCCCGGGGGCACAGATACGCAGTATTTT.

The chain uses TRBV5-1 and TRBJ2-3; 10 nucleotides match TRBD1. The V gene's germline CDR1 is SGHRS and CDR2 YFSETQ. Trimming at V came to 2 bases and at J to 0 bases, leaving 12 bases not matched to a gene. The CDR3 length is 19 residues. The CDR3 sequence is CASSLPRQGAILSTDTQYF. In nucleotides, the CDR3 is TGCGCCAGCAGCTTACCCCGACAGGGGGCCATCCTAAGCACAGATACGCAGTATTTT. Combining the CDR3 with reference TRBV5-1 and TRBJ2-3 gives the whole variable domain KAGVTQTPRYLIKTRGQQVTLSCSPISGHRSVSWYQQTPGQGLQFLFEYFSETQRNKGNFPGRFSGRQFSNSRSEMNVSTLELGDSALYLCASSLPRQGAILSTDTQYFGPGTRLTVL.

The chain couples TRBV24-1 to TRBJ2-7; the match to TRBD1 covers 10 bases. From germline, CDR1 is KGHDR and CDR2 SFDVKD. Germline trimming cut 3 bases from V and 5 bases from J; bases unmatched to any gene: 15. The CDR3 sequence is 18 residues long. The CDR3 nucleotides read TGTGCCACCAGTGATACCATGAGACCGGGACAGGGGATGGACGAGCAGTACTTC. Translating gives CATSDTMRPGQGMDEQYF.

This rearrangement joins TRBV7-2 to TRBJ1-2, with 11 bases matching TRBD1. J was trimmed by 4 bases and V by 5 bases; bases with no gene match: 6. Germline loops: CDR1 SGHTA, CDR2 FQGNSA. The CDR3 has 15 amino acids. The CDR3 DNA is TGTGCCAGCAGCACCCGGACAGGGGGCGGCTATGGCTACACCTTC. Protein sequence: CASSTRTGGGYGYTF. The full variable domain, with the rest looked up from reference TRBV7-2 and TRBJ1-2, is GAGVSQSPSNKVTEKGKDVELRCDPISGHTALYWYRQSLGQGLEFLIYFQGNSAPDKSGLPSDRFSAERTGGSVSTLTIQRTQQEDSAVYLCASSTRTGGGYGYTFGSGTRLTVV.

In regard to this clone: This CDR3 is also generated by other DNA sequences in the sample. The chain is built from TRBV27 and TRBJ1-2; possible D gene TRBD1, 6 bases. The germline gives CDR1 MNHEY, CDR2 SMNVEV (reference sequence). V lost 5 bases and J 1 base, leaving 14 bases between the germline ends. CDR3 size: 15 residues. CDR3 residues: CASSPQGLGNYGYTF. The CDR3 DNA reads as TGTGCCAGCAGTCCACAGGGTTTGGGTAACTATGGCTACACCTTC.

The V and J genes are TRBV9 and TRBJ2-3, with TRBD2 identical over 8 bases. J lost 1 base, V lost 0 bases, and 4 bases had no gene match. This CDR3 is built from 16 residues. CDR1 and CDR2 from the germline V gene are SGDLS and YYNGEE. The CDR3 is CASSVEGAGGTDTQYF. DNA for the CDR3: TGTGCCAGCAGCGTAGAAGGAGCGGGGGGCACAGATACGCAGTATTTT.

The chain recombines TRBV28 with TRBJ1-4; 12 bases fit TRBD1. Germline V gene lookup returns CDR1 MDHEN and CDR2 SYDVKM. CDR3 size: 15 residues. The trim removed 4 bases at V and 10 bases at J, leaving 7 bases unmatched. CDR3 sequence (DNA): TGTGCCAGCAGTTCTCCGGGACAGGGGGCTGGAAAACTGTTTTTT. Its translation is CASSSPGQGAGKLFF. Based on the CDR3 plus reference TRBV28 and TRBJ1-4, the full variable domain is DVKVTQSSRYLVKRTGEKVFLECVQDMDHENMFWYRQDPGLGLRLIYFSYDVKMKEKGDIPEGYSVSREKKERFSLILESASTNQTSMYLCASSSPGQGAGKLFFGSGTQLSVL.

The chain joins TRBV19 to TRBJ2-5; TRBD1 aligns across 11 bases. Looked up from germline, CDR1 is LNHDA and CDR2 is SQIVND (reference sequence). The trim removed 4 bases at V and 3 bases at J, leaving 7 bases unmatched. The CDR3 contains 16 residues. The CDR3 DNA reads TGTGCCAGTAGTAGCCCCCGGGACAGGGGGGAAGAGACCCAGTACTTC. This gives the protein CASSSPRDRGEETQYF.

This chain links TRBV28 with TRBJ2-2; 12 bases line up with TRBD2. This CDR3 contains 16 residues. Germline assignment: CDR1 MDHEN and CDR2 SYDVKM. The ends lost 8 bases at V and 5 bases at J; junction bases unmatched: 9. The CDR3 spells CASYGRTSGETGELFF. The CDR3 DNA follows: TGTGCCAGCTATGGACGGACTAGCGGGGAAACCGGGGAGCTGTTTTTT.

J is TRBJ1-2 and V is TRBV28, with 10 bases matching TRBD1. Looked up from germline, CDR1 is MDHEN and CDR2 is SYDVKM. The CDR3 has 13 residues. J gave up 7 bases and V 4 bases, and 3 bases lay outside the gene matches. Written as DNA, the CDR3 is TGTGCCAGCAGTTGGGGGACAGGGGTTGGCTACACCTTC. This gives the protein CASSWGTGVGYTF.

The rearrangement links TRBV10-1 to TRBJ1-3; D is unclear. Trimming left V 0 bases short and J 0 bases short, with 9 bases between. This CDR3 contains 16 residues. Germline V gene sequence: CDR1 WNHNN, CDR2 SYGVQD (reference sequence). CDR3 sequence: CASSESEDVSGNTIYF. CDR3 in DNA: TGCGCCAGCAGTGAGTCCGAGGATGTCTCTGGAAACACCATATATTTT.

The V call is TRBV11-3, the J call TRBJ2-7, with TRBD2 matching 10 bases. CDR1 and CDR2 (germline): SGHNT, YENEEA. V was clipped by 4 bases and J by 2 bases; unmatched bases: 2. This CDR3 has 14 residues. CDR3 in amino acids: CASSYGLAAYEQYF. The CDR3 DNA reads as TGTGCCAGCAGCTACGGACTAGCGGCCTACGAGCAGTACTTC.

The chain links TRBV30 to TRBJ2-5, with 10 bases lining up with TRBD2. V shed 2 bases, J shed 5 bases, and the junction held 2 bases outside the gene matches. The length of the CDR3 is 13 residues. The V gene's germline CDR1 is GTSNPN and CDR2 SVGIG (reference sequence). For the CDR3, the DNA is TGTGCCTGGAGTTGGGGACTAGCGGAGACCCAGTACTTC. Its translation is CAWSWGLAETQYF. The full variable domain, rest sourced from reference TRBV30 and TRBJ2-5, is SQTIHQWPATLVQPVGSPLSLECTVEGTSNPNLYWYRQAAGRGLQLLFYSVGIGQISSEVPQNLSASRPQDRQFILSSKKLLLSDSGFYLCAWSWGLAETQYFGPGTRLLVL.

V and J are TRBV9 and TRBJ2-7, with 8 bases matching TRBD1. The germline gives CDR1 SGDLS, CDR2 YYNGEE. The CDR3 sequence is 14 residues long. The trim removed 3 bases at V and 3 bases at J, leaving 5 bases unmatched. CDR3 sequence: CASSATGANYEQYF. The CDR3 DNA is TGTGCCAGCAGCGCGACAGGGGCAAACTACGAGCAGTACTTC. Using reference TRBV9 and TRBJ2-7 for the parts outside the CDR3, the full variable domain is DSGVTQTPKHLITATGQRVTLRCSPRSGDLSVYWYQQSLDQGLQFLIQYYNGEERAKGNILERFSAQQFPDLHSELNLSSLELGDSALYFCASSATGANYEQYFGPGTRLTVT.

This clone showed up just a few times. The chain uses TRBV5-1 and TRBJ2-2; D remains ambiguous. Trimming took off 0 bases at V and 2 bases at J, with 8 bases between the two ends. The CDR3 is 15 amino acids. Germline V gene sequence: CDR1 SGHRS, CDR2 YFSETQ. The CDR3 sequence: CASSLAGTNTGELFF. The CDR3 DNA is TGCGCCAGCAGCTTGGCCGGTACTAACACCGGGGAGCTGTTTTTT.

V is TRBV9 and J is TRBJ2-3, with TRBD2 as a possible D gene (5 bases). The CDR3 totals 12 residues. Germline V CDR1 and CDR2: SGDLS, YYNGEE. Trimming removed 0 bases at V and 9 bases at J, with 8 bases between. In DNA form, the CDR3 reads TGTGCCAGCAGCGTAGAGGGCGGGACGCAGTATTTT. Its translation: CASSVEGGTQYF.

In DNA, the CDR3 is TGTGCCAGTAGTATGCTTTGGGGACAGGGGACAGATACGCAGTATTTT. Translation gives CASSMLWGQGTDTQYF. This chain connects TRBV19 to TRBJ2-3, with 10 bases that match TRBD1. Germline values: CDR1 LNHDA, CDR2 SQIVND (reference sequence). The CDR3 is made up of 16 amino acids. The V gene end was trimmed by 3 bases and the J gene end by 3 bases; junction bases not matched to a gene: 6.